Following are 29 T cell receptor beta chains from one sample sequenced in a study of blood T cell repertoires in COVID-19. Only in-frame clones appear in the TCRdb table, and some are missing; sequencing was by immunoSEQ multiplex PCR. The data contain roughly 100,000 clones, about 89% of them singletons. The specimen sequenced was peripheral blood. The receptors come from a human donor in a cohort sampled during active COVID-19.

This clone has only one observation. The V call is TRBV7-3, the J call TRBJ2-5, with a tentative D call TRBD2 (5 bases). Trimming took 2 bases from V and 4 from J, leaving 11 bases between them. The CDR3 covers 14 residues. CDR1 is SGHTA and CDR2 is FQGTGA in the germline V gene. CDR3 DNA sequence: TGTGCCAGCAGCTTAGATTGGACTTCAGAGACCCAGTACTTC. This codes for CASSLDWTSETQYF.

V and J are TRBV6-2 or TRBV6-3 and TRBJ1-5, with D perhaps TRBD1 (6 bases). The germline gives CDR1 MNHEY, CDR2 SVGEGT. The CDR3 contains 16 residues. V was pared by 2 bases and J by 1 base, with 12 bases between. Written as DNA, the CDR3 is TGTGCCAGCAGTTACCCGGACAGACCAAGCAATCAGCCCCAGCATTTT. Translated: CASSYPDRPSNQPQHF.

The chain carries TRBV6-5 and TRBJ1-1; D possibly corresponds to TRBD1 (6 bases). This CDR3 spans 13 amino acids. Trimming shortened V by 8 bases and J by 4 bases, and 14 bases separated the two germline ends. In germline, CDR1 is MNHEY, CDR2 SVGAGI. The CDR3 DNA reads as TGTGCCAGCTCTTGGGGGCAGGTCACTGAAGCTTTCTTT. This codes for CASSWGQVTEAFF.

This clone was observed a few times. The chain recombines TRBV2 with TRBJ1-6; 8 bases agree with TRBD1. The germline gives CDR1 SNHLY, CDR2 FYNNEI. The J segment lost 7 bases and the V segment lost 6 bases, leaving 5 bases of the junction unmatched. The CDR3 runs 14 residues. CDR3 sequence: CASRVTGENSPLHF. As DNA, the CDR3 is TGTGCCAGCAGAGTGACAGGGGAAAATTCACCCCTCCACTTT.

The V gene is TRBV9, the J gene TRBJ2-1, with 8 positions matching TRBD1. Losses at the gene ends were 4 bases for V and 4 bases for J; bases not matched to a gene: 10. CDR3 size: 16 residues. CDR1 and CDR2 from the germline V gene are SGDLS and YYNGEE. The CDR3 sequence is CASSPEDRGLYNEQFF. The CDR3, as DNA: TGTGCCAGCAGCCCAGAAGACAGGGGCCTATACAATGAGCAGTTCTTC.

This clone appeared once. This chain connects TRBV12-2 to TRBJ1-2; the table's D gene call, TRBD1, was not cross checked with the DNA. TRBV12-2 counts as a pseudogene. CDR3 size: 16 residues. CDR3 sequence: CASRLVSGQVGYGYTF. The CDR3 nucleotides read TGTGCAAGTCGCTTAGTATCAGGACAGGTCGGCTATGGCTACACCTTC.

The V and J genes are TRBV11-2 and TRBJ1-2, with D unclear. From germline, CDR1 is SGHAT and CDR2 FQNNGV. CDR3 length: 13 residues. The V and J ends lost 0 bases and 2 bases respectively, with 4 bases between them. As DNA, the CDR3 is TGTGCCAGCAGCTTAGACCAGAACTATGGCTACACCTTC. Amino acid sequence: CASSLDQNYGYTF.

This clone was picked up many times. The gene calls are TRBV27 and TRBJ2-7; 9 positions agree with TRBD1. The V gene's germline CDR1 is MNHEY and CDR2 SMNVEV (reference sequence). J lost 6 bases, V lost 3 bases, and 3 bases had no gene match. CDR3 length: 13 residues. CDR3 DNA: TGTGCCAGCAGTTTGGACAGGGGAGCCGAGCAGTACTTC. This translates into CASSLDRGAEQYF.

This clone is a singleton in its sample. V is TRBV7-2 and J is TRBJ1-6; D is ambiguous. The CDR3 spans 13 residues. Looked up from germline, CDR1 is SGHTA and CDR2 is FQGNSA. Trimming shortened V by 5 bases and J by 9 bases, and 11 bases separated the two germline ends. The CDR3 protein is CASSTRGVSPLHF. CDR3 in DNA: TGTGCCAGCAGCACTAGAGGTGTTTCACCCCTCCACTTT.

The chain combines TRBV6-6 with TRBJ2-3, with D maybe TRBD2 (5 bases). Germline V gives CDR1 MNHNY, CDR2 SVGAGI (reference sequence). CDR3 size: 14 residues. Trimming took off 2 bases at V and 0 bases at J, with 6 bases between the two ends. Written as DNA, the CDR3 is TGTGCCAGCAGTTACGAGGGTAGCACAGATACGCAGTATTTT. Encoded protein: CASSYEGSTDTQYF.

The chain recombines TRBV20-1 with TRBJ2-5; weak D call: TRBD1 (6 bases). Germline values: CDR1 DFQATT, CDR2 SNEGSKA (reference sequence). This CDR3 region has 14 residues. Trimming took off 3 bases at V and 2 bases at J, with 13 bases between the two ends. The CDR3 DNA is TGCAGTGCTAGTCCTCAGGGGTGGCAAGAGACCCAGTACTTC. Translating it yields CSASPQGWQETQYF.

This sequence joins TRBV3-1 (or the pseudogene TRBV3-2) and TRBJ2-7, with D perhaps TRBD1 (5 bases). In germline, CDR1 is LGHDT, CDR2 YNNKEL (reference sequence). This CDR3 has 13 residues. Trimming left V 0 bases short and J 6 bases short, with 9 bases between. The CDR3 here is CASSQDRAREQYF. The DNA for the CDR3 is TGTGCCAGCAGCCAAGACAGGGCGCGCGAGCAGTACTTC.

The sample holds one count of this clone. The chain recombines TRBV10-3 with TRBJ2-4; 7 bases align to TRBD2. V lost 8 bases to trimming and J lost 5 bases; unmatched junction nucleotides: 6. The length of the CDR3 is 13 residues. Germline V CDR1 and CDR2: ENHRY, SYGVKD. CDR3 amino acids: CAIGGGVENIQYF. CDR3 bases: TGTGCCATCGGCGGGGGTGTCGAAAACATTCAGTACTTC.

This clone came up once. The V and J genes are TRBV7-2 and TRBJ2-5; 9 bases are a match to TRBD2. V gave up 5 bases and J gave up 4 bases; unmatched junction bases: 8. CDR3 length: 15 residues. Germline loops: CDR1 SGHTA, CDR2 FQGNSA. CDR3 protein: CASSTVSGGIETQYF. DNA for the CDR3: TGTGCCAGCAGCACAGTTAGCGGGGGTATAGAGACCCAGTACTTC.

This rearrangement joins TRBV5-6 to TRBJ2-5, with D possibly matching TRBD2 (6 bases). Trimming took 2 bases from V and 5 from J, leaving 10 bases between them. This CDR3 comprises 13 residues. CDR1 is SGHDT, CDR2 YYEEEE, per germline. The CDR3 DNA reads TGTGCCAGCAGCTTACCTAGCGCCGAGACCCAGTACTTC. Translated, it gives CASSLPSAETQYF. Filled out from reference TRBV5-6 and TRBJ2-5, the complete variable domain reads DAGVTQSPTHLIKTRGQQVTLRCSPKSGHDTVSWYQQALGQGPQFIFQYYEEEERQRGNFPDRFSGHQFPNYSSELNVNALLLGDSALYLCASSLPSAETQYFGPGTRLLVL.

The chain joins TRBV3-1 (or the pseudogene TRBV3-2) to TRBJ2-3; the D gene is possibly TRBD2 (6 bases). Germline V gives CDR1 LGHDT, CDR2 YNNKEL (reference sequence). Trimming pared 1 base from V and 4 bases from J, leaving 12 bases between. This CDR3 region has 15 residues. CDR3 bases: TGTGCCAGCAGCCAAGGGGCGGGAAGTGCAGATACGCAGTATTTT. It codes for CASSQGAGSADTQYF.

The chain has TRBV11-1 and TRBJ1-1, with D maybe TRBD1 (6 bases). V gave up 5 bases and J gave up 2 bases, with 18 bases separating them. The CDR3 runs 16 residues. Germline V gives CDR1 SGHAT, CDR2 FQDESV (reference sequence). The CDR3 region is CASSPGDTPRNTEAFF. In DNA, the CDR3 is TGTGCCAGCAGCCCCGGGGACACCCCGAGAAACACTGAAGCTTTCTTT.

The J gene is TRBJ2-1, the V gene TRBV27, with D perhaps matching TRBD1 (6 bases). This CDR3 is 16 amino acids long. Trimming shortened V by 2 bases and J by 5 bases, and 16 bases separated the two germline ends. The germline gives CDR1 MNHEY, CDR2 SMNVEV (reference sequence). The CDR3 sequence: CASSLARGDKNNEQFF. The CDR3 nucleotides are TGTGCCAGCAGTTTAGCTCGAGGGGACAAGAACAATGAGCAGTTCTTC.

This clone was seen just once. This chain uses TRBV19 with TRBJ2-3; TRBD2 might be the D (6 bases). The CDR3 is 12 residues long. The germline gives CDR1 LNHDA, CDR2 SQIVND (reference sequence). Trimming cost V 6 bases and J 5 bases, with 9 bases left between them. In DNA, the CDR3 is TGTGCCAGTAGGTCGGAGGGAGATACGCAGTATTTT. This encodes CASRSEGDTQYF.

CDR3 residues: CASSEEIAGYNEQFF. CDR3 coding DNA: TGTGCCAGCAGTGAAGAGATAGCGGGATACAATGAGCAGTTCTTC. J is TRBJ2-1 and V is TRBV2; 8 positions match TRBD2. Germline V gene lookup returns CDR1 SNHLY and CDR2 FYNNEI. V lost 1 base, J lost 4 bases, and 3 bases stayed unmatched. The CDR3 runs 15 residues.

J is TRBJ1-1 and V is TRBV6-1; the match to TRBD1 covers 7 bases. J gave up 7 bases and V 2 bases, and 4 bases lay outside the gene matches. This CDR3 region has 13 residues. Per the germline V gene, CDR1 is MNHNS and CDR2 is SASEGT. The CDR3 reads CASSEYRDSEAFF. The CDR3 DNA reads as TGTGCCAGCAGTGAATATCGGGACAGTGAAGCTTTCTTT.

The CDR3 nucleotides read TGTGCCAGCACCTGGGGGGGCTGGAATGAGCAGTTCTTC. As protein: CASTWGGWNEQFF. This chain links TRBV28 with TRBJ2-1; maybe TRBD2 (7 bases). V gave up 7 bases and J gave up 7 bases, with 14 bases separating them. CDR1 and CDR2 from the germline V gene are MDHEN and SYDVKM. This CDR3 has 13 residues.

The chain carries TRBV7-8 and TRBJ2-3; TRBD1 matches at 8 bases. Germline-derived CDR1 and CDR2 are SGHVS and FQNEAQ. The CDR3 length is 18 residues. V lost 0 bases, J lost 4 bases, and 12 bases stayed unmatched. The CDR3 DNA reads as TGTGCCAGCAGCTTAGCAGGCGGCGGACAGGGCTTTTCAGATACGCAGTATTTT. Its protein is CASSLAGGGQGFSDTQYF.

The chain has TRBV28 and TRBJ1-6, with D tentatively TRBD1 (6 bases). Germline-derived CDR1 and CDR2 are MDHEN and SYDVKM. This CDR3 region has 14 residues. V lost 5 bases and J 8 bases, leaving 13 bases between the germline ends. The DNA of the CDR3 is TGTGCCAGCAGTCCACAGGGTTACCATTCACCCCTCCACTTT. Its protein product is CASSPQGYHSPLHF.

The chain carries TRBV5-6 and TRBJ2-7; 7 nucleotides align to TRBD1. CDR3 length: 14 amino acids. The V and J ends lost 6 bases and 7 bases, in that order; junction bases with no gene match: 13. Germline-derived CDR1 and CDR2 are SGHDT and YYEEEE. CDR3 sequence reads: CASNRGVAQGEQYF. The CDR3 DNA is TGTGCCAGCAACAGGGGTGTAGCCCAGGGGGAGCAGTACTTC.

This chain uses TRBV10-2 with TRBJ2-3; 8 bases match TRBD2. CDR3 length: 17 amino acids. V gave up 2 bases and J gave up 0 bases; unmatched junction bases: 7. Germline V gene data show CDR1 as WSHSY and CDR2 as SAAADI. Written as DNA, the CDR3 is TGCGCCAGCAGTGAGAACGGGGGGGGCACTAGCACAGATACGCAGTATTTT. Translating gives CASSENGGGTSTDTQYF.

V gene TRBV2 combines with J gene TRBJ2-7; weak D call: TRBD1 (7 bases). The germline gives CDR1 SNHLY, CDR2 FYNNEI. This CDR3 has 16 residues. Trimming shortened V by 0 bases and J by 3 bases, and 15 bases separated the two germline ends. CDR3 in amino acids: CASSEALPQGGYEQYF. The CDR3 DNA reads TGTGCCAGCAGTGAAGCGCTTCCTCAGGGGGGCTACGAGCAGTACTTC.

The J gene is TRBJ1-1, the V gene TRBV5-5; D perhaps matches TRBD1 (5 bases). This CDR3 is 14 amino acids long. Trimming shortened V by 1 base and J by 2 bases, and 9 bases separated the two germline ends. Germline loops: CDR1 SGHKS, CDR2 YYEKEE (reference sequence). In DNA form, the CDR3 reads TGTGCCAGCAGCTTGTCCGGGGGAAACACTGAAGCTTTCTTT. Translation gives CASSLSGGNTEAFF.

CDR3 loop: CASSLEAPNTGELFF. DNA of the CDR3: TGTGCCAGCAGCTTAGAGGCTCCCAACACCGGGGAGCTGTTTTTT. The rearrangement links TRBV7-3 to TRBJ2-2; the D is unclear. V was cut by 2 bases and J by 2 bases, with 9 bases left in between. This CDR3 comprises 15 residues. Germline-derived CDR1 and CDR2 are SGHTA and FQGTGA.